The clone carrying this T cell receptor (beta chain) has only a few counts. This record belongs to a study of post-analysis software for immune sequencing data. The authors incorporated unique molecular identifiers into the TCR beta cDNA libraries. TCRdb passed the PCR reads through MiXCR, listing each CDR3 protein once. The sample records hundreds of thousands of distinct CDR3 sequences, around 44% being singletons. The source material was blood. The sequence was collected from a girl under 18 with multiple sclerosis.

The CDR3 spells CASSLDTWLWNTGELFF. In nucleotides, the CDR3 is TGTGCCAGCAGCTTAGATACTTGGTTGTGGAACACCGGGGAGCTGTTTTTT. This chain connects TRBV7-9 to TRBJ2-2; D is unclear. Germline CDR1 reads SEHNR; CDR2 reads FQNEAQ (reference sequence). Trimming took 1 base from V and 1 from J, leaving 13 bases between them. The CDR3 totals 17 residues.